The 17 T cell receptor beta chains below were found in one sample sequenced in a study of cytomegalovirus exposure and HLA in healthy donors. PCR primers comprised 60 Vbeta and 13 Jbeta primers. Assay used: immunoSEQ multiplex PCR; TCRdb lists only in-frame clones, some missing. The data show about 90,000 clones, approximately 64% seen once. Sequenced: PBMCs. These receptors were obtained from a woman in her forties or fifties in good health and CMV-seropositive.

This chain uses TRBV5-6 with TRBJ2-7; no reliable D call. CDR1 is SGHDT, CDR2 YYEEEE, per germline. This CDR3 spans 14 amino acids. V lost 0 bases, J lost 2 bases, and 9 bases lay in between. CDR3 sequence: CASSLGAQPYEQYF. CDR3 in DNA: TGTGCCAGCAGCTTGGGGGCTCAGCCCTACGAGCAGTACTTC. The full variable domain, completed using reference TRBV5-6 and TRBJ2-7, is DAGVTQSPTHLIKTRGQQVTLRCSPKSGHDTVSWYQQALGQGPQFIFQYYEEEERQRGNFPDRFSGHQFPNYSSELNVNALLLGDSALYLCASSLGAQPYEQYFGPGTRLTVT.

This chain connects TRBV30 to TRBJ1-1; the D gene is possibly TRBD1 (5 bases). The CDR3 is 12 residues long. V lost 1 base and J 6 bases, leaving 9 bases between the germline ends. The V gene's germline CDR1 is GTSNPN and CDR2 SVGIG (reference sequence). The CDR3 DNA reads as TGTGCCTGGAGTGGGGGGGGACCTGAAGCTTTCTTT. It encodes CAWSGGGPEAFF. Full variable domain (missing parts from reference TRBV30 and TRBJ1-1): SQTIHQWPATLVQPVGSPLSLECTVEGTSNPNLYWYRQAAGRGLQLLFYSVGIGQISSEVPQNLSASRPQDRQFILSSKKLLLSDSGFYLCAWSGGGPEAFFGQGTRLTVV.

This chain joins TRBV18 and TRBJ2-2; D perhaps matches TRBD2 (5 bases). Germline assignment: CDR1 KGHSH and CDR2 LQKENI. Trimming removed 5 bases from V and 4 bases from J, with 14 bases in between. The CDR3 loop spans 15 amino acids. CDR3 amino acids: CASSSDRRVTGELFF. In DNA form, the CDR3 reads TGTGCCAGCTCATCGGACCGGCGGGTCACCGGGGAGCTGTTTTTT. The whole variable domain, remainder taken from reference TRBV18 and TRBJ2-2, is NAGVMQNPRHLVRRRGQEARLRCSPMKGHSHVYWYRQLPEEGLKFMVYLQKENIIDESGMPKERFSAEFPKEGPSILRIQQVVRGDSAAYFCASSSDRRVTGELFFGEGSRLTVL.

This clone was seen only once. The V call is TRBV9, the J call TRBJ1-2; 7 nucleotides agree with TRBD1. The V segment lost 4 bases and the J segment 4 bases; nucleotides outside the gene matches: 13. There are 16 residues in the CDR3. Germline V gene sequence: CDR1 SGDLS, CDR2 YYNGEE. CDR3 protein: CASSFAEDRTVYGYTF. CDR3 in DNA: TGTGCCAGCAGCTTTGCCGAGGACAGGACTGTCTATGGCTACACCTTC.

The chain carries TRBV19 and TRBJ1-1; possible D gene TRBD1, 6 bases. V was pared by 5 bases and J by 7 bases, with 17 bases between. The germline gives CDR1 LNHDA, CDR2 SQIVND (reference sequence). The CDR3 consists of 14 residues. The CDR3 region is CASSRNRAGGEAFF. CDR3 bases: TGTGCCAGTAGTCGAAACAGGGCGGGTGGTGAAGCTTTCTTT.

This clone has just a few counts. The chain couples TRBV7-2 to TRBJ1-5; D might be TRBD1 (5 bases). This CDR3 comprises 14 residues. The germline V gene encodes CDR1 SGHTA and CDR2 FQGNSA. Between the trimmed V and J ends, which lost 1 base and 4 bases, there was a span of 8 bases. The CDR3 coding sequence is TGTGCCAGCAGCTTAGGGGCAGGGAATCAGCCCCAGCATTTT. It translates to CASSLGAGNQPQHF.

This CDR3 reads CASIPAGRGGTEAFF. The CDR3 DNA is TGTGCCAGCATACCCGCCGGGAGGGGGGGCACTGAAGCTTTCTTT. The rearrangement joins TRBV5-4 to TRBJ1-1; D possibly corresponds to TRBD1 (6 bases). From germline, CDR1 is SGHNT and CDR2 YYREEE (reference sequence). The CDR3 sequence is 15 residues long. Trimming shortened V by 6 bases and J by 4 bases, and 19 bases separated the two germline ends.

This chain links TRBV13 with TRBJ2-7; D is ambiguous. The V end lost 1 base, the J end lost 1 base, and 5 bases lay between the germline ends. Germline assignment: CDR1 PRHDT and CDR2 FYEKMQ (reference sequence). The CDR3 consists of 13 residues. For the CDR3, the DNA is TGTGCCAGCAGCTTAGAGAGTTCCTACGAGCAGTACTTC. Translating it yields CASSLESSYEQYF.

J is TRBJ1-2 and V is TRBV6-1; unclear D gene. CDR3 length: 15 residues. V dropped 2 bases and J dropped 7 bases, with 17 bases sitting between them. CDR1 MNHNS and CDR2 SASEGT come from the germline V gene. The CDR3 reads CASSEQGGTRGGYTF. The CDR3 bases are TGTGCCAGCAGTGAACAAGGAGGAACGAGAGGTGGCTACACCTTC.

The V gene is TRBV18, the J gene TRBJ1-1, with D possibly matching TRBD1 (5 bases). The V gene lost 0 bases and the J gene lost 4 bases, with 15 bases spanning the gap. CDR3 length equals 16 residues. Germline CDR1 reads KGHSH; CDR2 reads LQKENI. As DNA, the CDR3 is TGTGCCAGCTCACCACCGGGGCCCGCGGGGGGCACTGAAGCTTTCTTT. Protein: CASSPPGPAGGTEAFF.

CDR3 amino acids: CASSDRQGTEAFF. CDR3 coding DNA: TGTGCCAGCAGTGACCGACAGGGCACTGAAGCTTTCTTT. The chain links TRBV6-6 to TRBJ1-1; 7 nucleotides match TRBD1. Trimming took 5 bases from V and 4 from J; bases not matched to a gene: 4. The CDR3 consists of 13 residues. Germline V gene lookup returns CDR1 MNHNY and CDR2 SVGAGI (reference sequence).

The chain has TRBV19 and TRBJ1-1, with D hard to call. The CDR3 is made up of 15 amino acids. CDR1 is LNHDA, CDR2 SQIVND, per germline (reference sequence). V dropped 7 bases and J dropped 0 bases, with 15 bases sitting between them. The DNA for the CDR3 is TGTGCCAGTACCAAAGGACGGACTATGAACACTGAAGCTTTCTTT. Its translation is CASTKGRTMNTEAFF. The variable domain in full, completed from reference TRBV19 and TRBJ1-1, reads DGGITQSPKYLFRKEGQNVTLSCEQNLNHDAMYWYRQDPGQGLRLIYYSQIVNDFQKGDIAEGYSVSREKKESFPLTVTSAQKNPTAFYLCASTKGRTMNTEAFFGQGTRLTVV.

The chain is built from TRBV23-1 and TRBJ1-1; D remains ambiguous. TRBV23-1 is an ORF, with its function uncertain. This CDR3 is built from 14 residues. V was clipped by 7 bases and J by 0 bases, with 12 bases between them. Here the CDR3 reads CASTGETLNTEAFF. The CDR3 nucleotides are TGCGCCAGCACCGGAGAGACCCTGAACACTGAAGCTTTCTTT.

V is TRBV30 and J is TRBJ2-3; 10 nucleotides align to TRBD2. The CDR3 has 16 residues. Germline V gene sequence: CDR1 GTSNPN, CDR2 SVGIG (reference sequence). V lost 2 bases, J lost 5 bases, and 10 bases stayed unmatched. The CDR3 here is CAWSPGLASREDTQYF. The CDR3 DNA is TGTGCCTGGAGTCCGGGACTAGCGTCCCGAGAAGATACGCAGTATTTT.

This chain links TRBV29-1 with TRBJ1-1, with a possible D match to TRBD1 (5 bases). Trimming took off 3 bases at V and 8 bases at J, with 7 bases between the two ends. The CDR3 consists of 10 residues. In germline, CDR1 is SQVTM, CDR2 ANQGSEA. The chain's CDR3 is CSVDQGEAFF. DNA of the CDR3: TGCAGCGTTGATCAGGGAGAAGCTTTCTTT.

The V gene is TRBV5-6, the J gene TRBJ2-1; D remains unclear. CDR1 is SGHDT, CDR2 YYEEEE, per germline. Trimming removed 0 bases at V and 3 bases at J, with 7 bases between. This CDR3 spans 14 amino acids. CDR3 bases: TGTGCCAGCAGCTTGGGATACGGCTACAATGAGCAGTTCTTC. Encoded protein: CASSLGYGYNEQFF.

The CDR3: CASSSGYDGYTF. Here the CDR3 DNA reads TGTGCCAGCAGCTCAGGGTACGATGGCTACACCTTC. V is TRBV7-6 and J is TRBJ1-2, with D tentatively TRBD1 (5 bases). In germline, CDR1 is SGHVS, CDR2 FNYEAQ. V was trimmed by 4 bases and J by 6 bases, leaving 9 bases between them. This CDR3 has 12 residues.